This TCR beta chain was sequenced during a study of T cells in Graves' hyperthyroidism and ophthalmopathy. Study findings and constraints: Blood samples included most of the expanded thyroid clonotypes exceeding 0.001.

This clonotype came up many times. The antigen is not known. Trimming stripped 4 bases from V and 6 bases from J, with 13 bases between. CDR3 size: 14 residues. The V gene's germline CDR1 is SGHVS and CDR2 FQNEAQ. What was amplified from RNA transcripts were TCR beta CDR3 regions. With the HTBI primer set, the TCR CDR3 went through a first round of RT-PCR. TCRdb analysed the multiplex PCR reads with MiXCR anew, one entry per CDR3 protein. Altogether approximately 400,000 distinct CDR3 sequences are present, about 18% being singletons, with the ten largest covering approximately 4%. Graves' hyperthyroidism is called stable when ophthalmopathy does not progress within 18 months. The hyperthyroidism patients had all been newly diagnosed, and their disease duration was under 2 months. Their ages ranged from 18 to 65 years. Uncontrolled infections, other autoimmune diseases, pregnancy or lactation led to exclusion of patients.

The sequenced material came from blood. The J gene is TRBJ1-5, the V gene TRBV7-8, with no clear D. This TCR was recovered from a woman aged 18-29 years with Graves' hyperthyroidism. CDR3 nucleotides: TGTGCCAGCAGCTCGGCCGGGCTTCCTCAGCCCCAGCATTTT. It yields the protein CASSSAGLPQPQHF.